These 30 T cell receptor beta chains share one sample of origin, sequenced in a study of T cells of healthy individuals. TCRdb re-called the 5' RACE reads with MiXCR, one entry per CDR3 protein. The sample includes approximately 58,000 distinct CDR3 sequences, around 15% of them seen just once. These receptors were obtained from a human donor in good health.

This clonotype was seen many times. This chain uses TRBV18 with TRBJ2-3; possibly TRBD2 for D (6 bases). CDR1 is KGHSH, CDR2 LQKENI, per germline. The germline V and J ends were trimmed by 4 bases and 4 bases, with 9 bases remaining between them. The CDR3 is made up of 13 amino acids. The CDR3 region is CASSREVADTQYF. The CDR3 bases are TGTGCCAGCTCACGGGAGGTAGCAGATACGCAGTATTTT. Full variable domain (outside the CDR3, taken from reference TRBV18 and TRBJ2-3): NAGVMQNPRHLVRRRGQEARLRCSPMKGHSHVYWYRQLPEEGLKFMVYLQKENIIDESGMPKERFSAEFPKEGPSILRIQQVVRGDSAAYFCASSREVADTQYFGPGTRLTVL.

This clonotype has a count of ten or more. The chain carries TRBV7-3 and TRBJ2-5, with 7 bases identical to TRBD2. The V gene's germline CDR1 is SGHTA and CDR2 FQGTGA. The CDR3 is 15 residues long. J gave up 4 bases and V 5 bases, and 10 bases lay outside the gene matches. The CDR3 loop is CASSPSGAWGETQYF. The CDR3 DNA reads as TGTGCCAGCAGCCCCAGCGGGGCCTGGGGAGAGACCCAGTACTTC.

The rearrangement joins TRBV6-1 to TRBJ1-6; unclear D gene. The germline gives CDR1 MNHNS, CDR2 SASEGT. This CDR3 has 15 residues. The V gene lost 6 bases and the J gene lost 5 bases, with 14 bases spanning the gap. Here the CDR3 DNA reads TGTGCCAGCAGCTTTAGCCAACCCCATAATTCACCCCTCCACTTT. It codes for CASSFSQPHNSPLHF.

This clonotype has a count of ten or more. The J gene is TRBJ1-1, the V gene TRBV30, with D uncertain. The CDR3 runs to 12 residues. Germline V gene sequence: CDR1 GTSNPN, CDR2 SVGIG (reference sequence). V shed 4 bases and J shed 1 base, with 7 bases lying between them. Here the CDR3 reads CAWTRENTEAFF. In DNA, the CDR3 is TGTGCCTGGACGCGGGAGAACACTGAAGCTTTCTTT.

V gene TRBV2 combines with J gene TRBJ2-3; 8 positions match TRBD2. The CDR3 covers 14 residues. The V gene end was trimmed by 8 bases and the J gene end by 2 bases; junction bases not matched to a gene: 6. Per germline, CDR1 SNHLY and CDR2 FYNNEI. The CDR3 here is CASVREAYTDTQYF. DNA for the CDR3: TGTGCCAGCGTGCGGGAGGCCTACACAGATACGCAGTATTTT.

This clonotype was seen repeatedly, ten times or more. The chain has TRBV24-1 and TRBJ2-5; no reliable D call. This CDR3 has 13 residues. The V end lost 4 bases, the J end lost 3 bases, and 8 bases lay between the germline ends. Germline CDR1 reads KGHDR; CDR2 reads SFDVKD. CDR3 in amino acids: CATSEGRKETQYF. The CDR3, as DNA: TGTGCCACCAGTGAAGGACGGAAAGAGACCCAGTACTTC.

This clonotype showed up many times. The junction and the germline gene differ at one end; a read error may be behind it. The chain couples TRBV20-1 to TRBJ1-2; TRBD1 aligns across 10 bases. Germline V gives CDR1 DFQATT, CDR2 SNEGSKA (reference sequence). There are 10 residues in the CDR3. The CDR3 spells CSASGQGVYF. CDR3 nucleotide sequence: TGCAGTGCTAGTGGACAGGGGGTATACTTC.

This clonotype was recorded at least ten times. The chain has TRBV3-1 and TRBJ1-2; D gene unclear. The CDR3 runs 15 residues. Trimming removed 0 bases at V and 2 bases at J, with 10 bases between. Germline values: CDR1 LGHDT, CDR2 YNNKEL (reference sequence). The DNA of the CDR3 is TGTGCCAGCAGCCAAGATCCGGCGGGGAACTATGGCTACACCTTC. The encoded protein is CASSQDPAGNYGYTF.

This clonotype was counted ten times or more. The chain couples TRBV6-4 to TRBJ2-3; 9 nucleotides align to TRBD1. The V gene's germline CDR1 is MRHNA and CDR2 SNTAGT. CDR3 length equals 17 residues. The V segment lost 3 bases and the J segment 7 bases; nucleotides outside the gene matches: 14. The CDR3 DNA sequence: TGTGCCAGCAGTGAAGACGGACAGGGGCCTAATATGTATACGCAGTATTTT. It translates to CASSEDGQGPNMYTQYF.

In this sample, this clonotype turned up many times. The chain is built from TRBV14 and TRBJ2-7; D call uncertain. Trimming shortened V by 0 bases and J by 5 bases, and 8 bases separated the two germline ends. The CDR3 is 13 amino acids. Germline CDR1 and CDR2: SGHDN and FVKESK. CDR3 sequence (DNA): TGTGCCAGCAGCCAAGAGAGGTACCACGAGCAGTACTTC. It encodes CASSQERYHEQYF.

This clonotype was observed at least ten times. The chain links TRBV18 to TRBJ2-3; D gene ambiguous. Germline V gives CDR1 KGHSH, CDR2 LQKENI. Trimming stripped 3 bases from V and 4 bases from J, with 17 bases between. This CDR3 spans 16 amino acids. The CDR3 here is CASSPAPRIRSDTQYF. For the CDR3, the DNA is TGTGCCAGCTCACCCGCACCACGAATAAGGTCAGATACGCAGTATTTT. Looking up the rest from reference TRBV18 and TRBJ2-3 gives the full variable domain: NAGVMQNPRHLVRRRGQEARLRCSPMKGHSHVYWYRQLPEEGLKFMVYLQKENIIDESGMPKERFSAEFPKEGPSILRIQQVVRGDSAAYFCASSPAPRIRSDTQYFGPGTRLTVL.

Concerning this clonotype itself: A much larger clone lies a single base off, so this may be a read error. The rearrangement uses TRBV2 and TRBJ2-4; maybe TRBD1 (6 bases). Germline V lookup: CDR1 SNHLY, CDR2 FYNNEI. This CDR3 region has 14 residues. In DNA form, the CDR3 reads TGTGCCAGCAATATAGAAGGGGGACGAAACGTTCAGTACTTC. It yields the protein CASNIEGGRNVQYF.

This clonotype was seen at least ten times. This chain joins TRBV6-2 or TRBV6-3 and TRBJ2-5, with no clear D. The ends were cut back, 5 bases at V and 4 bases at J, with 20 bases in the middle. Germline loops: CDR1 MNHEY, CDR2 SVGEGT. The CDR3 has 16 amino acids. In nucleotides, the CDR3 is TGTGCCAGCAGTCACTACTATCTAGTAGCCCGAGAGACCCAGTACTTC. It is translated as CASSHYYLVARETQYF.

The chain carries TRBV20-1 and TRBJ2-7; TRBD2 aligns across 9 bases. The CDR3 totals 14 residues. After removal of 3 bases from V and 2 bases from J, the junction contained 5 bases not matched to a gene. Germline CDR1 is DFQATT and CDR2 is SNEGSKA (reference sequence). The CDR3 coding sequence is TGCAGTGCTAGTGGCGTAGCGGGAGCCTACGAGCAGTACTTC. It yields the protein CSASGVAGAYEQYF.

This clonotype was counted ten times or more. The chain employs TRBV29-1 and TRBJ2-1, with 8 bases lining up with TRBD2. The length of the CDR3 is 14 residues. The germline CDR1 and CDR2 sequences are SQVTM and ANQGSEA. Trimming took 3 bases from V and 9 from J; bases not matched to a gene: 10. CDR3 amino acids: CSVERGRPGSEQFF. In DNA form, the CDR3 reads TGCAGCGTTGAGCGCGGGAGGCCTGGAAGTGAGCAGTTCTTC.

This clonotype was picked up many times. The chain links TRBV20-1 to TRBJ1-1, with D uncertain. Germline V gene lookup returns CDR1 DFQATT and CDR2 SNEGSKA (reference sequence). The CDR3 contains 16 residues. Trimming shortened V by 3 bases and J by 4 bases, and 21 bases separated the two germline ends. The CDR3 is CSARLAEAPLSTEAFF. The CDR3 coding sequence is TGCAGTGCTAGGCTAGCGGAGGCCCCTCTTAGCACTGAAGCTTTCTTT.

This clonotype was detected many times. The chain joins TRBV7-2 to TRBJ2-4; 11 bases are a match to TRBD2. The length of the CDR3 is 16 residues. Germline V gene data show CDR1 as SGHTA and CDR2 as FQGNSA. After removal of 3 bases from V and 1 base from J, the junction contained 2 bases not matched to a gene. The CDR3 DNA reads TGTGCCAGCAGCTTCCCTAGCGGGGGGGCCAAAAACATTCAGTACTTC. It encodes CASSFPSGGAKNIQYF.

This clonotype appeared many times. The chain has TRBV20-1 and TRBJ1-1, with a tentative D call TRBD1 (5 bases). V was clipped by 3 bases and J by 1 base, with 12 bases between them. Germline V gives CDR1 DFQATT, CDR2 SNEGSKA (reference sequence). The CDR3 extends over 14 amino acids. Here the CDR3 DNA reads TGCAGTGCTAGTCCCGGGACGGGGAACACTGAAGCTTTCTTT. As protein: CSASPGTGNTEAFF.

Only a few counts were recorded for this clonotype. This sequence joins TRBV5-1 and TRBJ1-1; TRBD1 aligns across 9 bases. V lost 4 bases to trimming and J lost 3 bases; unmatched junction nucleotides: 13. The CDR3 consists of 17 residues. The germline CDR1 and CDR2 sequences are SGHRS and YFSETQ. The CDR3 nucleotides read TGCGCCAGCAGCCCTGGGACAGGGCTGGGTATGGACACTGAAGCTTTCTTT. This encodes CASSPGTGLGMDTEAFF.

This clonotype was seen repeatedly, ten times or more. The CDR3 sequence is CASTEMGAWGYTF. As DNA, the CDR3 is TGTGCCAGCACCGAAATGGGGGCATGGGGCTACACCTTC. The rearrangement uses TRBV2 and TRBJ1-2; D possibly corresponds to TRBD1 (6 bases). V lost 7 bases, J lost 8 bases, and 17 bases lay in between. From germline, CDR1 is SNHLY and CDR2 FYNNEI. This CDR3 is built from 13 residues.

The rearrangement uses TRBV20-1 and TRBJ1-2, with unresolved D. The germline gives CDR1 DFQATT, CDR2 SNEGSKA (reference sequence). Trimming removed 6 bases at V and 1 base at J, with 21 bases between. The CDR3 sequence is 16 residues long. The chain's CDR3 is CSAESDRFLGNYGYTF. In DNA, the CDR3 is TGCAGTGCCGAGTCCGACCGTTTCTTGGGTAACTATGGCTACACCTTC.

This clonotype was counted many times. The gene calls are TRBV4-3 and TRBJ2-3; tentatively, D is TRBD2 (5 bases). Germline-derived CDR1 and CDR2 are LGHNA and YSLEER. The CDR3 is 15 residues long. V lost 4 bases and J 4 bases, leaving 15 bases between the germline ends. CDR3 DNA sequence: TGCGCCAGCAGCCGCATGGACTCGGACTCAGATACGCAGTATTTT. This translates into CASSRMDSDSDTQYF.

This clonotype came up a few times. The V call is TRBV20-1, the J call TRBJ2-3, with a tentative D call TRBD2 (5 bases). The CDR3 contains 12 residues. CDR1 and CDR2 from the germline V gene are DFQATT and SNEGSKA (reference sequence). Trimming took off 2 bases at V and 4 bases at J, with 7 bases between the two ends. For the CDR3, the DNA is TGCAGTGCTAGACCTAGCTCAGATACGCAGTATTTT. This codes for CSARPSSDTQYF.

Only a few counts were recorded for this clonotype. The gene calls are TRBV4-3 and TRBJ2-1; D may be TRBD1 or TRBD2 (5 bases each). Germline CDR1 reads LGHNA; CDR2 reads YSLEER. This CDR3 region has 15 residues. The ends were cut back, 0 bases at V and 4 bases at J, with 10 bases in the middle. This CDR3 reads CASSQDWGLYNEQFF. The CDR3 nucleotides read TGCGCCAGCAGCCAAGACTGGGGGTTGTACAATGAGCAGTTCTTC.

The rearrangement uses TRBV9 and TRBJ1-2; the match to TRBD1 covers 8 bases. The CDR3 extends over 15 amino acids. V lost 0 bases, J lost 3 bases, and 4 bases stayed unmatched. Germline loops: CDR1 SGDLS, CDR2 YYNGEE. The CDR3 reads CASSVDTGGDYGYTF. CDR3 nucleotide sequence: TGTGCCAGCAGCGTAGACACAGGGGGAGACTATGGCTACACCTTC.

This chain joins TRBV3-1 and TRBJ2-1; no definite D call. The germline V gene encodes CDR1 LGHDT and CDR2 YNNKEL (reference sequence). The CDR3 runs to 17 residues. Trimming cost V 2 bases and J 9 bases, with 23 bases left between them. Here the CDR3 reads CASSQSDRLPRVAEQFF. As DNA, the CDR3 is TGTGCCAGCAGCCAAAGTGATCGGCTTCCTAGGGTTGCTGAGCAGTTCTTC.

There are a few counts of this clonotype. The V and J genes are TRBV27 and TRBJ2-2; tentative D call: TRBD2 (5 bases). V was trimmed by 4 bases and J by 7 bases, leaving 13 bases between them. Germline V CDR1 and CDR2: MNHEY, SMNVEV (reference sequence). The CDR3 runs to 14 residues. The CDR3 DNA sequence: TGTGCCAGCAGTTACGGGGTCCCTTTCGGGGAGCTGTTTTTT. This gives the protein CASSYGVPFGELFF.

This clonotype was counted ten times or more. V and J are TRBV19 and TRBJ1-5, with unresolved D. The CDR3 is 13 amino acids. Germline lookup yields CDR1 LNHDA and CDR2 SQIVND (reference sequence). Trimming stripped 4 bases from V and 2 bases from J, with 6 bases between. The CDR3 sequence: CASSSMGNQPQHF. CDR3 nucleotide sequence: TGTGCCAGTAGTAGTATGGGCAATCAGCCCCAGCATTTT.

The chain carries TRBV6-2 or TRBV6-3 and TRBJ2-2; 9 nucleotides line up with TRBD2. Germline-derived CDR1 and CDR2 are MNHEY and SVGEGT. V lost 5 bases, J lost 0 bases, and 13 bases stayed unmatched. This CDR3 contains 19 residues. The CDR3: CASSRTGVLAGSNTGELFF. CDR3 in DNA: TGTGCCAGCAGTCGGACGGGGGTGCTAGCGGGGTCGAACACCGGGGAGCTGTTTTTT.

This clonotype appeared many times. The V and J genes are TRBV18 and TRBJ1-1; D gene uncertain. V was shortened by 3 bases and J by 4 bases, with 15 bases between the two germline ends. Germline CDR1 and CDR2: KGHSH and LQKENI. This CDR3 has 15 residues. Here the CDR3 reads CASSPPTRIRTEAFF. DNA for the CDR3: TGTGCCAGCTCACCTCCCACGAGGATTCGCACTGAAGCTTTCTTT.